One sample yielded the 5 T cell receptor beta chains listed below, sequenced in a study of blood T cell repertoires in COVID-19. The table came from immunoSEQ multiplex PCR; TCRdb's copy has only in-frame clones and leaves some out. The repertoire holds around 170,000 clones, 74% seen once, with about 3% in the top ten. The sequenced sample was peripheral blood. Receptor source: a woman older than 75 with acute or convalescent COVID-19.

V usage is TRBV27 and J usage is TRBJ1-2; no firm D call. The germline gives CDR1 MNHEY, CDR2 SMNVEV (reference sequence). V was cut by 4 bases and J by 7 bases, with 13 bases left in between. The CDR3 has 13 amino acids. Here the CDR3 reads CASSSGNGRGYTF. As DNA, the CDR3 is TGTGCCAGCAGTTCCGGGAACGGTCGTGGCTACACCTTC.

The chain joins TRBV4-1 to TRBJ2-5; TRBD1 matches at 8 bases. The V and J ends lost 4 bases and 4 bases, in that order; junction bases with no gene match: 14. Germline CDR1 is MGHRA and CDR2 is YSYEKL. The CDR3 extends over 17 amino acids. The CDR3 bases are TGCGCCAGCAGCCGGACAGGGCAGACGGGGGAAGGAGAGACCCAGTACTTC. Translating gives CASSRTGQTGEGETQYF.

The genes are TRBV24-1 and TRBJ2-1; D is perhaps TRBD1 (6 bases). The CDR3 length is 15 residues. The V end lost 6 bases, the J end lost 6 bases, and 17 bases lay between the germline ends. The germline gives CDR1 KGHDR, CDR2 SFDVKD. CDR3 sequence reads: CATSQTGKDANEQFF. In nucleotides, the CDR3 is TGTGCCACCAGTCAAACAGGGAAAGATGCCAATGAGCAGTTCTTC.

CDR3 residues: CASSQDPLATYNEQFF. CDR3 DNA sequence: TGTGCCAGCAGCCAGGACCCACTAGCCACCTACAATGAGCAGTTCTTC. The chain is built from TRBV3-1 (or the pseudogene TRBV3-2) and TRBJ2-1; the D gene is possibly TRBD2 (6 bases). The germline V gene has CDR1 LGHDT and CDR2 YNNKEL (reference sequence). The CDR3 runs 16 residues. Trimming stripped 3 bases from V and 2 bases from J, with 14 bases between.

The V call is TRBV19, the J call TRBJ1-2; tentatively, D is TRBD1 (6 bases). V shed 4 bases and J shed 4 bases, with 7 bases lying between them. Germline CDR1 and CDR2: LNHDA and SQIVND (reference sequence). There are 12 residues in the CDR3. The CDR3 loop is CASSTQGYGYTF. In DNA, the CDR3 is TGTGCCAGTAGTACACAGGGCTATGGCTACACCTTC.